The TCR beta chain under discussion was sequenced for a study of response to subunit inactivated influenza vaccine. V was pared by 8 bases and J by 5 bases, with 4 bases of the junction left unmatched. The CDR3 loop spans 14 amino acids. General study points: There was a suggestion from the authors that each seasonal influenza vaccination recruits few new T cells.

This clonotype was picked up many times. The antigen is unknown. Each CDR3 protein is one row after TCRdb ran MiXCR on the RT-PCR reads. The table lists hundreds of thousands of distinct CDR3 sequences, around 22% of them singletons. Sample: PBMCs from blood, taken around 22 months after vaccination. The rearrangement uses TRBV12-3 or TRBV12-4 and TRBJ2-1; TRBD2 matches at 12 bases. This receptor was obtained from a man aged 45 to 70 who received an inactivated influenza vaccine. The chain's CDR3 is CASRTSGTNNEQFF. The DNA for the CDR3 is TGTGCCAGCCGGACTAGCGGGACCAACAATGAGCAGTTCTTC.